The clone carrying this T cell receptor (beta chain) came up many times. The sample is drawn from a study of T-cell memory formation after mild COVID-19. Study context: Among the donors, TCR clusters were largely specific to each donor.

MiXCR, run by TCRdb on the 5' RACE reads, gives a single entry per CDR3 protein. This table holds about 340,000 distinct CDR3 sequences, 13% found once. In germline, CDR1 is LNHDA, CDR2 SQIVND (reference sequence). The CDR3 extends over 16 amino acids. Trimming took 5 bases from V and 0 from J, leaving 17 bases between them. This clonotype was sampled from a young man who had mild COVID-19 (a few samples of this study predate the infection). Cell type and time point are not known. The sequencing sample was made of PBMCs or a T cell subset sorted from them (not recorded which). V and J are TRBV19 and TRBJ2-7, with D perhaps matching TRBD1 or TRBD2 (6 bases each). CDR3 in DNA: TGTGCCAGTAGTCTCGACAGGACTACCTCCTCCTACGAGCAGTACTTC. Translating gives CASSLDRTTSSYEQYF.